The clone carrying this TCR beta chain came up once. Antigen: not known. Looked up from germline, CDR1 is DFQATT and CDR2 is SNEGSKA (reference sequence). V dropped 2 bases and J dropped 2; count of bases not matched to a gene: 6. There are 16 residues in the CDR3. The sample is drawn from a study of CD8 T cells in Susac syndrome. With random hexamers, roughly 0.45 to 1 ug RNA was reverse transcribed. MiXCR, run by TCRdb on the immunoSEQ multiplex PCR reads, gives a single entry per CDR3 protein. This table holds 150,000 to 200,000 distinct CDR3 sequences, nearly 97% found once. The study, taken as a whole, reports: A relatively small number of individuals underwent TCR sequencing and HLA analysis.

This chain connects TRBV20-1 to TRBJ2-3; the match to TRBD2 covers 11 bases. Material for sequencing was CD4+ T cells from PBMCs. This TCR was recovered from a human donor with multiple sclerosis. CDR3 DNA: TGCAGTGCTAGAAGGAGTAGCGGGGGGGCCACAGATACGCAGTATTTT. Translating gives CSARRSSGGATDTQYF.